Described below is a single T cell receptor beta chain sequence and its context. Its antigen is undetermined. Via MiXCR, TCRdb re-called the 5' RACE reads, giving one row per CDR3 protein. This table holds 200,000 to 250,000 distinct CDR3 sequences, around 30% found once. The V gene end was trimmed by 3 bases and the J gene end by 3 bases; junction bases not matched to a gene: 7. Germline-derived CDR1 and CDR2 are KGHSH and LQKENI. The CDR3 has 16 residues. These data come from a study of T-cell memory formation after mild COVID-19. Study-wide points: Later expanders leaned CD4+, whereas day 15 to 85 contracting clones were balanced CD4/CD8.

V gene TRBV18 combines with J gene TRBJ2-3; 9 bases line up with TRBD1. The TCR originated in an adult woman who had mild COVID-19 (a few samples of this study predate the infection). Cell type and time point are not known. Sequenced: PBMCs or a T cell subset sorted from them (not recorded which). The CDR3 nucleotides are TGTGCCAGCTCACCCTCGGGACAGGGAAATACAGATACGCAGTATTTT. Protein product: CASSPSGQGNTDTQYF.